The 9 T cell receptor beta chains presented below share a single source sample, sequenced in a study of a mutant IDH1 vaccine in newly diagnosed glioma. Time point noted: week 5, during vaccination. Each dose of the vaccine consisted of 300 ug of mutant IDH1 20-mer peptide, with topical imiquimod. Measured with immunoSEQ multiplex PCR; TCRdb has only the in-frame clones, and not every one. The repertoire holds roughly 60,000 clones, about 88% seen once, with 6% to 7.5% in the top ten. Which antigens these TCRs recognize remains unknown. Sequenced material: PBMCs, taken from a glioma patient whose treatment included an IDH1 peptide vaccine. These TCRs come from a woman in her 50s with glioma.

The rearrangement joins TRBV30 to TRBJ1-3; D gene unclear. The germline CDR1 and CDR2 sequences are GTSNPN and SVGIG (reference sequence). CDR3 size: 13 residues. Trimming took off 3 bases at V and 5 bases at J, with 11 bases between the two ends. DNA of the CDR3: TGTGCCTGGAGAGCCGATTACAGAAACACCATATATTTT. This sequence encodes CAWRADYRNTIYF.

The chain couples TRBV5-1 to TRBJ1-3, with D perhaps matching TRBD1 (6 bases). The CDR3 contains 15 residues. V lost 0 bases and J lost 0, with 7 bases in between. Germline V lookup: CDR1 SGHRS, CDR2 YFSETQ. This CDR3 is CASSLGDISGNTIYF. Written as DNA, the CDR3 is TGCGCCAGCAGCTTGGGGGACATCTCTGGAAACACCATATATTTT.

The chain couples TRBV7-2 to TRBJ2-7; 10 bases match TRBD1. Germline CDR1 SGHTA, CDR2 FQGNSA. Losses at the gene ends were 4 bases for V and 3 bases for J; bases not matched to a gene: 3. The CDR3 has 14 residues. The CDR3 spells CASSWTGGHYEQYF. The CDR3 bases are TGTGCCAGCAGCTGGACAGGGGGTCACTACGAGCAGTACTTC.

The genes are TRBV10-3 and TRBJ1-1; no clear D. The CDR3 runs 14 residues. Between the trimmed V and J ends, which lost 4 bases and 0 bases, there was a span of 9 bases. Germline loops: CDR1 ENHRY, CDR2 SYGVKD. The CDR3 DNA follows: TGTGCCATCAGTGTCGGGGATGTGAACACTGAAGCTTTCTTT. It codes for CAISVGDVNTEAFF.

V gene TRBV27 combines with J gene TRBJ1-1; no definite D call. CDR1 is MNHEY and CDR2 is SMNVEV in the germline V gene (reference sequence). Trimming took off 5 bases at V and 7 bases at J, with 8 bases between the two ends. The CDR3 runs 11 residues. CDR3 sequence reads: CASSTGREAFF. The CDR3 DNA reads TGTGCCAGCAGTACCGGACGTGAAGCTTTCTTT.

This chain uses TRBV9 with TRBJ2-2; D is perhaps TRBD1 (6 bases). Germline lookup yields CDR1 SGDLS and CDR2 YYNGEE. The length of the CDR3 is 16 residues. Trimming took off 0 bases at V and 0 bases at J, with 9 bases between the two ends. The CDR3 DNA reads TGTGCCAGCAGCGTAGCAGGGGCGACGAACACCGGGGAGCTGTTTTTT. This encodes CASSVAGATNTGELFF.

The rearrangement uses TRBV19 and TRBJ1-2, with 9 bases matching TRBD1. The CDR3 is 18 amino acids. J lost 2 bases, V lost 4 bases, and 14 bases had no gene match. The germline CDR1 and CDR2 sequences are LNHDA and SQIVND (reference sequence). The CDR3 spells CASSKAYRGRTGNYGYTF. The CDR3 nucleotides read TGTGCCAGTAGTAAAGCGTACAGGGGGCGCACGGGGAACTATGGCTACACCTTC. Supplemented by reference TRBV19 and TRBJ1-2, the full variable domain reads DGGITQSPKYLFRKEGQNVTLSCEQNLNHDAMYWYRQDPGQGLRLIYYSQIVNDFQKGDIAEGYSVSREKKESFPLTVTSAQKNPTAFYLCASSKAYRGRTGNYGYTFGSGTRLTVV.

The V and J genes are TRBV5-1 and TRBJ2-5, with TRBD2 matching 11 bases. Germline V lookup: CDR1 SGHRS, CDR2 YFSETQ. The CDR3 runs 16 residues. The V segment lost 0 bases and the J segment 2 bases; nucleotides outside the gene matches: 3. CDR3 in amino acids: CASSLGTSGSQETQYF. The CDR3 DNA follows: TGCGCCAGCAGCTTGGGGACTAGCGGGTCTCAAGAGACCCAGTACTTC.

This clone occurred a few times. V usage is TRBV2 and J usage is TRBJ1-2; perhaps TRBD1 as D (5 bases). Trimming left V 3 bases short and J 4 bases short, with 9 bases between. Germline lookup yields CDR1 SNHLY and CDR2 FYNNEI. The CDR3 consists of 13 residues. DNA of the CDR3: TGTGCCAGCAGTGAGGGACTGCTCTATGGCTACACCTTC. Translated, it gives CASSEGLLYGYTF.